This passage covers 25 T cell receptor beta chains from one sample sequenced in a study of blood T cell repertoires in COVID-19. TCRdb's copy holds only in-frame clones and misses some; the assay was immunoSEQ multiplex PCR. The sample holds over 150,000 clones, over 70% seen once. Input material: peripheral blood. The source of these receptors is a woman in her seventies who had recovered from COVID-19.

The V call is TRBV4-3, the J call TRBJ1-4, with TRBD1 identical over 8 bases. The CDR3 runs to 15 residues. Germline V gene lookup returns CDR1 LGHNA and CDR2 YSLEER. The V and J ends lost 4 bases and 5 bases, in that order; junction bases with no gene match: 6. DNA of the CDR3: TGCGCCAGCAGCCGAGGGACAGGAAGAAATGAAAAACTGTTTTTT. Its translation: CASSRGTGRNEKLFF.

This clone turned up a few times. The chain recombines TRBV10-3 with TRBJ1-6, with 7 nucleotides matching TRBD1. Unmatched junction bases numbered 5, after V lost 6 bases and J lost 6 bases. CDR1 and CDR2 from the germline V gene are ENHRY and SYGVKD. This CDR3 is built from 14 residues. The CDR3 DNA reads TGTGCCATCAGGGAAGGGGGCGGTAATTCACCCCTCCACTTT. It codes for CAIREGGGNSPLHF.

This sequence joins TRBV10-3 and TRBJ1-2; 9 nucleotides line up with TRBD1. In germline, CDR1 is ENHRY, CDR2 SYGVKD. Unmatched junction bases numbered 7, after V lost 8 bases and J lost 3 bases. The CDR3 covers 14 residues. The CDR3 nucleotides read TGTGCCATCGTGAGGGGACAGGGCGACTATGGCTACACCTTC. Translation: CAIVRGQGDYGYTF.

The CDR3 is CASSLGLADSYNEQFF. Written as DNA, the CDR3 is TGTGCCAGCAGCTTGGGACTAGCAGACTCCTACAATGAGCAGTTCTTC. V gene TRBV5-4 combines with J gene TRBJ2-1, with 7 bases lining up with TRBD2. From germline, CDR1 is SGHNT and CDR2 YYREEE (reference sequence). This CDR3 has 16 residues. With V trimmed by 0 bases and J by 0 bases, 3 bases remained unmatched.

The chain has TRBV5-6 and TRBJ2-7; D ambiguous. The CDR3 is made up of 14 amino acids. V was pared by 0 bases and J by 2 bases, with 9 bases between. Germline-derived CDR1 and CDR2 are SGHDT and YYEEEE. CDR3 sequence reads: CASSLVGGPYEQYF. For the CDR3, the DNA is TGTGCCAGCAGCTTGGTAGGCGGCCCCTACGAGCAGTACTTC.

This rearrangement joins TRBV6-5 to TRBJ2-1, with 7 nucleotides matching TRBD2. The trim removed 8 bases at V and 3 bases at J, leaving 7 bases unmatched. The V gene's germline CDR1 is MNHEY and CDR2 SVGAGI. This CDR3 is 14 amino acids long. DNA for the CDR3: TGTGCCAGCTGGCCCAGCGGGGTCTACAATGAGCAGTTCTTC. Translation gives CASWPSGVYNEQFF.

The chain combines TRBV5-8 with TRBJ2-7; 9 bases align to TRBD1. CDR3 size: 15 residues. Unmatched junction bases numbered 14, after V lost 4 bases and J lost 9 bases. CDR1 is SGHTS and CDR2 is YDEGEE in the germline V gene. Written as DNA, the CDR3 is TGTGCCAGCAGCCTGGCCGGGACAGGGCCCCCCGGGCAGTACTTC. It specifies CASSLAGTGPPGQYF.

This chain links TRBV6-1 with TRBJ1-5; perhaps TRBD1 as D (6 bases). The CDR3 loop spans 18 amino acids. Germline V lookup: CDR1 MNHNS, CDR2 SASEGT. Trimming removed 2 bases from V and 0 bases from J, with 17 bases in between. Here the CDR3 reads CASSEYGGGAHSNQPQHF. CDR3 coding DNA: TGTGCCAGCAGTGAATATGGAGGGGGGGCCCATAGCAATCAGCCCCAGCATTTT.

This clone has only a few counts. V usage is TRBV10-2 and J usage is TRBJ2-6; 8 positions match TRBD1. The CDR3 length is 15 residues. Germline V CDR1 and CDR2: WSHSY, SAAADI. The ends lost 0 bases at V and 9 bases at J; junction bases unmatched: 4. CDR3 nucleotide sequence: TGCGCCAGCAGTGAGTCGTGGACAGGGCTCAACGTCCTGACTTTC. Its translation: CASSESWTGLNVLTF.

V and J are TRBV7-2 and TRBJ2-3, with 7 bases aligning to TRBD2. The V segment lost 5 bases and the J segment 7 bases; nucleotides outside the gene matches: 9. There are 14 residues in the CDR3. The germline gives CDR1 SGHTA, CDR2 FQGNSA. The DNA for the CDR3 is TGTGCCAGCAGCACCCGAGGACTAGAGAATACGCAGTATTTT. It specifies CASSTRGLENTQYF.

The rearrangement links TRBV6-6 to TRBJ2-7; 8 bases align to TRBD2. V shed 4 bases and J 2 bases; nucleotides not matched to a gene: 7. The CDR3 is 15 amino acids. Looked up from germline, CDR1 is MNHNY and CDR2 is SVGAGI (reference sequence). The CDR3 sequence is CASSFLAGDTYEQYF. CDR3 bases: TGTGCCAGCAGTTTCCTAGCGGGCGATACCTACGAGCAGTACTTC.

The sample holds a few counts of this clone. The chain recombines TRBV27 with TRBJ2-5; TRBD1 aligns across 10 bases. This CDR3 contains 14 residues. The V gene end was trimmed by 6 bases and the J gene end by 5 bases; junction bases not matched to a gene: 6. Germline loops: CDR1 MNHEY, CDR2 SMNVEV (reference sequence). The CDR3 spells CASSDRGPRETQYF. The CDR3 DNA reads TGTGCCAGCAGCGACAGGGGGCCGCGGGAGACCCAGTACTTC.

This chain uses TRBV3-1 (or the pseudogene TRBV3-2) with TRBJ2-1, with 8 bases fitting TRBD1. Trimming removed 4 bases from V and 12 bases from J; junction bases left unmatched: 14. The germline gives CDR1 LGHDT, CDR2 YNNKEL (reference sequence). This CDR3 has 15 residues. CDR3 coding DNA: TGTGCCAGCAGCCTCTCGGACAGGGTAAAGTCGAGGCAGTTCTTC. It codes for CASSLSDRVKSRQFF.

This clone appeared a few times. V is TRBV5-1 and J is TRBJ2-7; 10 bases are shared with TRBD1. Germline V gene sequence: CDR1 SGHRS, CDR2 YFSETQ. V shed 4 bases, J shed 7 bases, and the junction held 14 bases outside the gene matches. The length of the CDR3 is 16 residues. DNA for the CDR3: TGCGCCAGCAGCGCAGACAGGGGGCGCCTAGCGAGGGAGCAGTACTTC. Translated: CASSADRGRLAREQYF.

This clone was observed a few times. This sequence joins TRBV5-4 and TRBJ2-5, with 8 positions matching TRBD2. The CDR3 sequence is 15 residues long. V shed 4 bases, J shed 2 bases, and the junction held 7 bases outside the gene matches. Germline loops: CDR1 SGHNT, CDR2 YYREEE (reference sequence). CDR3 residues: CASSTKRERQETQYF. In DNA form, the CDR3 reads TGTGCCAGCAGCACTAAGCGGGAGAGGCAAGAGACCCAGTACTTC.

About this clone: The sample has other DNA sequences that encode this CDR3 too. V and J are TRBV3-1 (or the pseudogene TRBV3-2) and TRBJ1-2, with a tentative D call TRBD1 (5 bases). Between the trimmed V and J ends, which lost 0 bases and 8 bases, there was a span of 7 bases. The CDR3 is 12 residues long. CDR1 LGHDT and CDR2 YNNKEL come from the germline V gene (reference sequence). For the CDR3, the DNA is TGTGCCAGCAGCCAAGATCGGGGGGGCTACACCTTC. The encoded protein is CASSQDRGGYTF.

The V gene is TRBV30, the J gene TRBJ1-2; D unresolved. Trimming shortened V by 5 bases and J by 8 bases, and 12 bases separated the two germline ends. In germline, CDR1 is GTSNPN, CDR2 SVGIG (reference sequence). The CDR3 contains 11 residues. CDR3 DNA sequence: TGTGCCTGGGGGCCGTCGCGGGGCTACACCTTC. This translates into CAWGPSRGYTF.

This chain connects TRBV5-5 to TRBJ1-2; 9 nucleotides agree with TRBD1. Losses at the gene ends were 0 bases for V and 6 bases for J; bases not matched to a gene: 15. This CDR3 has 18 residues. CDR1 and CDR2 (germline): SGHKS, YYEKEE (reference sequence). The CDR3 loop is CASSLGPRDRARGDGYTF. In DNA form, the CDR3 reads TGTGCCAGCAGCTTGGGGCCCCGGGACAGGGCGAGGGGGGATGGCTACACCTTC. Full variable domain (rest looked up from reference TRBV5-5 and TRBJ1-2): DAGVTQSPTHLIKTRGQQVTLRCSPISGHKSVSWYQQVLGQGPQFIFQYYEKEERGRGNFPDRFSARQFPNYSSELNVNALLLGDSALYLCASSLGPRDRARGDGYTFGSGTRLTVV.

The V and J genes are TRBV6-1 and TRBJ2-7; possible D gene TRBD1, 5 bases. The germline V gene encodes CDR1 MNHNS and CDR2 SASEGT. V was pared by 3 bases and J by 6 bases, with 9 bases between. The CDR3 has 12 residues. CDR3 region: CASSEWQGEQYF. The CDR3 region has the DNA TGTGCCAGCAGTGAGTGGCAGGGCGAGCAGTACTTC.

V gene TRBV18 combines with J gene TRBJ1-6, with 10 nucleotides matching TRBD1. Germline values: CDR1 KGHSH, CDR2 LQKENI. CDR3 length: 15 residues. V lost 6 bases to trimming and J lost 7 bases; unmatched junction nucleotides: 6. CDR3 amino acids: CASSPGQGVNSPLHF. CDR3 nucleotides: TGTGCCAGCTCCCCCGGACAGGGGGTGAATTCACCCCTCCACTTT.

This chain joins TRBV18 and TRBJ2-7; 9 nucleotides agree with TRBD1. Trimming cost V 2 bases and J 6 bases; bases outside gene matches: 5. Germline CDR1 and CDR2: KGHSH and LQKENI. The CDR3 runs to 14 residues. The CDR3 is CASSPWDRVREQYF. The CDR3 DNA follows: TGTGCCAGCTCACCATGGGACAGGGTGCGCGAGCAGTACTTC.

Only one count was recorded for this clone. J is TRBJ1-2 and V is TRBV6-4; D gene uncertain. Trimming shortened V by 6 bases and J by 3 bases, and 14 bases separated the two germline ends. The CDR3 runs 14 residues. Germline V gives CDR1 MRHNA, CDR2 SNTAGT. CDR3 in amino acids: CASSPTPRYYGYTF. In DNA form, the CDR3 reads TGTGCCAGCAGCCCCACTCCACGTTACTATGGCTACACCTTC.

The chain links TRBV14 to TRBJ2-4, with a tentative D call TRBD2 (5 bases). The CDR3 runs to 13 residues. Per the germline V gene, CDR1 is SGHDN and CDR2 is FVKESK. V was trimmed by 0 bases and J by 6 bases, leaving 6 bases between them. The CDR3 DNA reads as TGTGCCAGCAGCCAAGAGGGAGCAAACATTCAGTACTTC. This encodes CASSQEGANIQYF.

The chain employs TRBV6-2 or TRBV6-3 and TRBJ1-5; 12 positions match TRBD1. Germline CDR1 and CDR2: MNHEY and SVGEGT. V lost 2 bases to trimming and J lost 9 bases; unmatched junction nucleotides: 2. This CDR3 has 14 residues. The DNA for the CDR3 is TGTGCCAGCAGTTACGGGACAGGGGGCCTGCCCCAGCATTTT. Encoded protein: CASSYGTGGLPQHF.

The chain combines TRBV5-1 with TRBJ2-3; 11 bases match TRBD2. Trimming at V came to 0 bases and at J to 2 bases, leaving 5 bases not matched to a gene. The CDR3 consists of 17 residues. CDR1 SGHRS and CDR2 YFSETQ come from the germline V gene. CDR3 sequence: CASSLGGTSGSTDTQYF. The CDR3, as DNA: TGCGCCAGCAGCTTGGGGGGGACTAGCGGCTCCACAGATACGCAGTATTTT.